This entry concerns a single T cell receptor (beta chain). Its antigen is still unknown. At one end the junction does not follow the germline gene, possibly because of a read error. The sample belongs to a study of shared clonotypes between healthy human individuals (dated by TCRdb to the early 2020s). About the investigation overall: The cohort comprised a couple of women and three men aged 18 to 49 years. Per donor, three plates each were used for CD4 naive and CD4 memory, two for CD8 naive, and one for CD8 memory. To estimate repertoire size and how much clonotypes are shared between individuals, the study performed deep sequencing of blood TCR repertoires from roughly five healthy adults. To increase sequencing depth and limit assay-specific biases, different laboratories used diverse techniques to prepare libraries and sequence TCR repertoires. Per donor, leukapheresis produced somewhere between about 0.9 and 9.5 billion PBMCs.

Using the deep immunoSEQ assay, multiplex PCR amplified TCR CDR3 regions from genomic DNA. Extracted genomic DNA from each cell subset was spread evenly across all wells of several immunoSEQ 96-well plates, with each plate serving as a replicate. For sorted subsets, each replicate PCR was loaded with about 0.2 ug genomic DNA, equivalent to 30,000 or so T cell genomes. Purified libraries were measured with a Qubit 3.0 fluorometer, size-checked on a Bioanalyzer 2100, and measured again with the KAPA Library Quantification kit. Every immunoSEQ 96-well plate was sequenced on a dedicated single-read 150-cycle Illumina NextSeq 550 flow cell. In the original analysis: Because the immunoSEQ output held only junctional sequences and lacked quality scores, the filtering could not match the filtering applied to full-length reads. Sequences were annotated with PyIR, a Python wrapper for IgBLAST v1.9, and V/J genes and CDR3 were assigned using IMGT germline references. Reads with weak V/J assignments (E-value above 1e-6), missing CDR3, stop codons, out-of-frame junctions, or ambiguous translated residues were removed. A V3J clonotype was defined by an identical inferred V gene, J gene, and CDR3 amino acid sequence. To compute the percentage overlap between repertoires, the number of shared unique clonotypes was divided by the size of the smaller repertoire. Richness of each repertoire was evaluated using RTK rarefaction, the Chao1 estimator, and Recon v2.1 estimates of unobserved clonotypes. Generation probabilities were computed with OLGA for all TCRbeta clonotypes obtained by the gDNA method from four donors. The table comes from immuneACCESS by way of TCRdb, which keeps in-frame sequences with V and J called. Part of the clones is missing from these tables; in studies checked, under half for an unresolved V gene and the rest for unknown reasons. That table gives V, J and clone size, and the DNA gave D and trimming. In this sample the table shows 2 million to 2.5 million clones, approximately 96% of which occur a single time. The ten largest clones take up roughly 0.13% of the sample.

Healthy HIV-negative adults with no recently reported acute infections or vaccinations were included as donors. Every donor was a Caucasian adult living in Nashville, Tennessee, USA. CD4+ T cells were enriched by magnetic negative selection; naive cells were then positively selected on CD45RA, and the negative fraction formed the memory subset. Blood was collected by leukapheresis, and PBMCs were isolated by Ficoll-Histopaque density gradient centrifugation and then cryopreserved in liquid nitrogen vapor phase. Analytical flow cytometry was used to check the purity and quantity of every magnetically sorted T cell population. Each sorted fraction had its genomic DNA isolated and then quantified by UV absorbance on a Nanodrop 2000c. Study-level results and caveats: When several donors were compared, the shared fraction of clonotypes was roughly 4.8% for naive CD4, approximately 3.5% for naive CD8, more than 2% for memory CD4, and around 0.4% for memory CD8. Higher generation probabilities were observed for clonotypes shared by all four sorted-subset donors than for non-shared clonotypes. Rarefaction of sorted-subset datasets indicated incomplete sequencing despite the large sequencing depth. Pairwise subsampling indicated that sequencing depth was expected to affect the degree of clonotype sharing among donors. Estimated clonotype richness was generally larger for naive than for memory subsets. Sampling was limited to blood, and TCR repertoires in tissue likely differ from TCR repertoires in blood. Because the study included a small number of donors, the genetic and exposure-history diversity represented was limited.

As encoded in the germline V gene (reference sequence), CDR1 is SSHAT while CDR2 is FNYEAQ. From the cysteine up to the phenylalanine, the CDR3 has a length of 18 residues. Solely the CDR3 DNA is kept, with 54 bases framed from the first base. This TCR derives from a man younger than 35 in good health. The sample comprised naive CD4+ T cells sorted from blood. In light of the paper, this sample's cell subset or site label describes: CD45RA+ positively selected. The chain couples TRBV7-7 to TRBJ2-2; TRBD1 agrees with 10 junctional bases. The DNA is TGTGCTAGCAGCCACCGGGACAGGGGTTCGTGGAACACCGGGGAGCTGTTTTTT. This sequence encodes CASSHRDRGSWNTGELFF.